The 14 T cell receptor beta chains below all came from one sample that was sequenced in a study of regulatory T cells in long-lasting Graves disease listed by TCRdb under 2021. Library generation was performed with multiplex PCR. Sequencing took place on an Illumina HiSeq 4000. To build TCR beta libraries, CDR3 regions were amplified by Arm-PCR using iRepertoire HTBI primers. TCRdb took the public reads, trimmed them with fastp at Q25, ran MiXCR for clone calling and kept in-frame beta chains. One record per CDR3 amino acid sequence lists the most common genes and DNA. The sample has 400,000 to 500,000 distinct CDR3 sequences on record, about a fifth of them singletons. Of the sample, 7% to 10% falls within the top ten clones. The time point label, as the study defines it: persistent/refractory GD, antithyroid drugs over 5 years with positive TRAb. RNA was extracted from PBMCs in TRIzol for both TCR sequencing and RNA sequencing.

The sample consisted of peripheral blood mononuclear cells (PBMCs), taken when the disease was refractory, from a patient treated with antithyroid drugs. The origin of the receptors is a female donor with Graves disease.

This clonotype was counted many times. The rearrangement uses TRBV15 and TRBJ1-1; possibly TRBD1 for D (6 bases). The CDR3 totals 13 residues. CDR1 and CDR2 from the germline V gene are LNHNV and YYDKDF (reference sequence). V was clipped by 4 bases and J by 5 bases, with 11 bases between them. Written as DNA, the CDR3 is TGTGCCACCAGCACCAGACAGGTTACTGAAGCTTTCTTT. Its translation is CATSTRQVTEAFF. Full variable domain (missing parts from reference TRBV15 and TRBJ1-1): DAMVIQNPRYQVTQFGKPVTLSCSQTLNHNVMYWYQQKSSQAPKLLFHYYDKDFNNEADTPDNFQSRRPNTSFCFLDIRSPGLGDTAMYLCATSTRQVTEAFFGQGTRLTVV.

In its sample, this clonotype was seen many times. The chain is built from TRBV12-3 or TRBV12-4 and TRBJ2-7; perhaps TRBD1 as D (5 bases). The CDR3 is 12 amino acids. Trimming removed 5 bases from V and 7 bases from J, with 12 bases in between. CDR3 sequence: CASSRTSPEQYF. CDR3 in DNA: TGTGCCAGCAGTAGGACATCTCCAGAGCAGTACTTC.

The CDR3 here is CASSYFSGQASYEQYF. The CDR3 DNA reads as TGTGCCAGCAGTTACTTCTCCGGACAGGCCTCCTACGAGCAGTACTTC. The chain joins TRBV6-2 or TRBV6-3 to TRBJ2-7; 7 nucleotides agree with TRBD1. V shed 1 base and J 0 bases; nucleotides not matched to a gene: 6. The CDR3 is made up of 16 amino acids. CDR1 is MNHEY, CDR2 SVGEGT, per germline.

V and J are TRBV5-1 and TRBJ2-5; TRBD2 is a possible D gene (5 bases). V was trimmed by 10 bases and J by 3 bases, leaving 10 bases between them. This CDR3 is 11 amino acids long. Germline loops: CDR1 SGHRS, CDR2 YFSETQ. This CDR3 is CAPPGKETQYF. In DNA form, the CDR3 reads TGCGCCCCCCCGGGGAAAGAGACCCAGTACTTC.

In this sample, this clonotype turned up a few times. The rearrangement joins TRBV11-3 to TRBJ2-3; 10 bases are a match to TRBD2. V shed 6 bases, J shed 2 bases, and the junction held 5 bases outside the gene matches. The CDR3 contains 15 residues. CDR1 is SGHNT and CDR2 is YENEEA in the germline V gene. CDR3 nucleotide sequence: TGTGCCAGCAGTCTACTAGCGGGATCCACAGATACGCAGTATTTT. Protein sequence: CASSLLAGSTDTQYF.

The rearrangement links TRBV7-2 to TRBJ2-6; 8 bases agree with TRBD2. V trimming: 5 bases; J trimming: 2 bases; junction bases outside the gene matches: 8. The germline V gene encodes CDR1 SGHTA and CDR2 FQGNSA. This CDR3 is built from 17 residues. CDR3 nucleotides: TGTGCCAGCAGCCCCCGGGGGGGCTTGGCTGGGGCCAACGTCCTGACTTTC. Its translation is CASSPRGGLAGANVLTF.

This sequence joins TRBV5-6 and TRBJ2-2, with 10 bases fitting TRBD2. V trimming: 2 bases; J trimming: 4 bases; junction bases outside the gene matches: 8. The CDR3 has 17 residues. The germline gives CDR1 SGHDT, CDR2 YYEEEE. This CDR3 reads CASSLPGLAHLTGELFF. CDR3 coding DNA: TGTGCCAGCAGCTTACCGGGACTAGCGCACCTCACCGGGGAGCTGTTTTTT.

About this clonotype itself: A much larger clone is a single base away; this may be a read error. The gene calls are TRBV3-1 and TRBJ2-7, with D hard to call. The CDR3 consists of 14 residues. V lost 4 bases and J lost 5, with 15 bases in between. Looked up from germline, CDR1 is LGHDT and CDR2 is YNNKEL (reference sequence). The DNA for the CDR3 is TGTGCCAGCAGCCGGGATCCAGTAATCCACGAGCAGTACTTC. Protein: CASSRDPVIHEQYF.

In this sample, this clonotype turned up a few times. J is TRBJ2-5 and V is TRBV6-1; D perhaps matches TRBD1 (5 bases). The V end lost 6 bases, the J end lost 1 base, and 15 bases lay between the germline ends. Looked up from germline, CDR1 is MNHNS and CDR2 is SASEGT. This CDR3 is 15 amino acids long. CDR3 residues: CASSPSPGAQETQYF. CDR3 in DNA: TGTGCCAGCAGCCCCTCCCCTGGGGCCCAAGAGACCCAGTACTTC.

This clonotype was seen repeatedly, ten times or more. The gene calls are TRBV2 and TRBJ2-2; D perhaps matches TRBD2 (6 bases). The CDR3 has 17 residues. Germline values: CDR1 SNHLY, CDR2 FYNNEI. V dropped 6 bases and J dropped 3 bases, with 20 bases sitting between them. The DNA for the CDR3 is TGTGCCAGCAGACGCCAACTAGCAGTTGGGGACACCGGGGAGCTGTTTTTT. Translating it yields CASRRQLAVGDTGELFF.

This clonotype was seen ten or more times. V usage is TRBV28 and J usage is TRBJ1-2; 7 nucleotides align to TRBD1. The CDR3 is made up of 13 amino acids. Germline CDR1 and CDR2: MDHEN and SYDVKM. J was trimmed by 8 bases and V by 6 bases; bases with no gene match: 9. CDR3 amino acids: CASRPRQGLGYTF. The CDR3 DNA follows: TGTGCCAGCAGGCCAAGACAGGGCTTAGGCTACACCTTC.

This clonotype came up many times. The J gene is TRBJ2-7, the V gene TRBV27; 10 nucleotides line up with TRBD2. CDR3 length: 16 residues. Germline CDR1 MNHEY, CDR2 SMNVEV (reference sequence). J lost 3 bases, V lost 5 bases, and 10 bases had no gene match. The CDR3 protein is CASSPSTSGVYYEQYF. The DNA of the CDR3 is TGTGCCAGCAGTCCCTCCACTAGCGGGGTTTACTACGAGCAGTACTTC.

The chain combines TRBV4-1 with TRBJ1-5, with no clear D. CDR1 and CDR2 from the germline V gene are MGHRA and YSYEKL. The CDR3 spans 16 residues. V lost 0 bases and J lost 7, with 16 bases in between. The CDR3 nucleotides are TGCGCCAGCAGCCAAGAGCCGGGTGCATGGTGGCAGCCCCAGCATTTT. It yields the protein CASSQEPGAWWQPQHF.

The chain uses TRBV10-3 and TRBJ2-3; D gene uncertain. The CDR3 is 16 amino acids. From germline, CDR1 is ENHRY and CDR2 SYGVKD. V lost 6 bases to trimming and J lost 2 bases, with 18 bases between them. CDR3 residues: CAISHVEQLYTDTQYF. The DNA for the CDR3 is TGTGCCATCAGCCACGTCGAGCAGCTTTACACAGATACGCAGTATTTT.